The rows below give T cell receptor beta chains drawn from one sample of a study of cytotoxic CD8 clonotypes in ibrutinib-treated CLL. Only in-frame clones appear in the TCRdb table, and some are missing; sequencing was by immunoSEQ multiplex PCR. The sample shows around 310,000 clones, roughly 80% of them seen only once. The sample was PBMCs, taken before ibrutinib treatment. The origin of the receptors is a human donor with chronic lymphocytic leukemia. Each CDR3 is given with its conserved first and last residue. Each record gives: CDR3 protein, V gene, clone size, D gene, J gene. The D gene is left open where the match is weak. A clone size is listed for some rows: how often the clone was seen (once, few, many), or a class if it is expanded.

CDR3: CASSSLPGGSYEQYF
V: TRBV28
size: once
D: .
J: TRBJ2-7

CDR3: CASSLSGTSGSYEQFF
V: TRBV9
size: .
D: TRBD2
J: TRBJ2-1

CDR3: CASSLVGVRYGYTF
V: TRBV5-8
size: few
D: .
J: TRBJ1-2

CDR3: CASSFGQGDQPQHF
V: TRBV19
size: .
D: .
J: TRBJ1-5

CDR3: CASSQHIAGYSPYEQYF
V: TRBV4-2
size: .
D: TRBD2
J: TRBJ2-7

CDR3: CASSFGKGSGETQYF
V: TRBV13
size: .
D: .
J: TRBJ2-5

CDR3: CAWKSQGATFF
V: TRBV30
size: .
D: TRBD1
J: TRBJ1-1

CDR3: CASSLNLAGVNNEQFF
V: TRBV7-3
size: few
D: TRBD2
J: TRBJ2-1

CDR3: CASSPDATNEKLFF
V: TRBV7-2
size: .
D: .
J: TRBJ1-4

CDR3: CASYKGSHIGNTIYF
V: TRBV28
size: .
D: .
J: TRBJ1-3

CDR3: CASSRERLGYEQYF
V: TRBV4-1
size: .
D: .
J: .

CDR3: CASSLDRAGEQFF
V: TRBV11-2
size: few
D: .
J: TRBJ2-1

CDR3: CASSLGQGAHTEAFF
V: TRBV5-1
size: .
D: TRBD1
J: TRBJ1-1

CDR3: CASSLPATEFQETQYF
V: TRBV27
size: .
D: .
J: TRBJ2-5

CDR3: CASGLDGPLYEQYF
V: TRBV12-5
size: .
D: .
J: TRBJ2-7

CDR3: CASSETLGTEAFF
V: TRBV7-7
size: few
D: .
J: TRBJ1-1

CDR3: CASSSLQAEAFF
V: TRBV6-6
size: .
D: .
J: TRBJ1-1